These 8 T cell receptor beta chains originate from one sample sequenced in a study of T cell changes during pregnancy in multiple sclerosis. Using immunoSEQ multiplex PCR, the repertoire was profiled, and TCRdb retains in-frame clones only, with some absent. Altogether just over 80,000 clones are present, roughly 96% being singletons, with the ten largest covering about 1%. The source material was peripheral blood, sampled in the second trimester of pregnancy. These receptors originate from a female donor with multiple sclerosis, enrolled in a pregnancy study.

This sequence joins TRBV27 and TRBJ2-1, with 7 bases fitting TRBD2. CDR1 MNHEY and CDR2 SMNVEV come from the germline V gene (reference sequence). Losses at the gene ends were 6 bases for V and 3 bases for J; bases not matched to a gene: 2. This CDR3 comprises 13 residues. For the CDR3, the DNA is TGTGCCAGCAGGAAGCGGGGCTACAATGAGCAGTTCTTC. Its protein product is CASRKRGYNEQFF.

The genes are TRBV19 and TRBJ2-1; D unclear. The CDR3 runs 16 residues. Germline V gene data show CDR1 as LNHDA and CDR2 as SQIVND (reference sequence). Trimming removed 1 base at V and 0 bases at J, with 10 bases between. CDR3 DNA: TGTGCCAGTAGTATAGGTCTAGGCCGCTCCTACAATGAGCAGTTCTTC. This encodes CASSIGLGRSYNEQFF.

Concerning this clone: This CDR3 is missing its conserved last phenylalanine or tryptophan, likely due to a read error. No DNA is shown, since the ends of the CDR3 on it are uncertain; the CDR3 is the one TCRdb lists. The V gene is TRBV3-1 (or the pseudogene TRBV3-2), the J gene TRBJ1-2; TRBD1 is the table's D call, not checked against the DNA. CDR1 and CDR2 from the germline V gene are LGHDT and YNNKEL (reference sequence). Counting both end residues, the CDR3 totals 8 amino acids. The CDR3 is CASSPGTT.

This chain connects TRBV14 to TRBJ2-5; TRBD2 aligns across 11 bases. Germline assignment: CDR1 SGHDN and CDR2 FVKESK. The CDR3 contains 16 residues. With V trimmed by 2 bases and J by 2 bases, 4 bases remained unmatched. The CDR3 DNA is TGTGCCAGCAGCCAATTGGGACTAGCGGATCAAGAGACCCAGTACTTC. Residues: CASSQLGLADQETQYF.

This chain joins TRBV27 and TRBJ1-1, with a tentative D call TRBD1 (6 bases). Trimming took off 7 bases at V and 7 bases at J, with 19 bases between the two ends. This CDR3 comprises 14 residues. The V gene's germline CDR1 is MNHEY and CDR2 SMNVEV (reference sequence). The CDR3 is CASTERGGWGEAFF. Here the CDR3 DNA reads TGTGCCAGCACCGAAAGGGGGGGCTGGGGTGAAGCTTTCTTT.

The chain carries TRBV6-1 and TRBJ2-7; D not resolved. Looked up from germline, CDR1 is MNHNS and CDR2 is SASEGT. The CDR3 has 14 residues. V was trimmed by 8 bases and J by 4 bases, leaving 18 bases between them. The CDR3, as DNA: TGTGCCAGCCGCCCGTCACCGGTTAGATACGAGCAGTACTTC. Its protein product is CASRPSPVRYEQYF.

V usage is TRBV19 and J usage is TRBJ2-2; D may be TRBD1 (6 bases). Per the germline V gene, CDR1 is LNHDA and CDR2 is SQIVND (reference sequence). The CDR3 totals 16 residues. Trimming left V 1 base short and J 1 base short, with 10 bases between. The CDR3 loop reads CASSIGRGGNTGELFF. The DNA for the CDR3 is TGTGCCAGTAGTATAGGTCGAGGGGGGAACACCGGGGAGCTGTTTTTT.

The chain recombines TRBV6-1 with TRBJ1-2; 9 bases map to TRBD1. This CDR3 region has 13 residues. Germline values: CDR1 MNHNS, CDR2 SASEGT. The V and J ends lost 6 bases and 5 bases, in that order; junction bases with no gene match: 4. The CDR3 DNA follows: TGTGCCAGCAGCAAACAGGGGGCATATGGCTACACCTTC. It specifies CASSKQGAYGYTF.